This T cell receptor (beta chain) came from a study of T cell changes during pregnancy in multiple sclerosis. The CDR3 covers 13 residues. V was pared by 9 bases and J by 5 bases, with 15 bases between. Germline V gene lookup returns CDR1 SEHNR and CDR2 FQNEAQ (reference sequence). Profiled with immunoSEQ multiplex PCR; TCRdb holds only in-frame clones, not every one. The data hold around 60,000 clones, with approximately 90% observed a single time. This chain joins TRBV7-9 and TRBJ2-3, with TRBD2 as a possible D gene (7 bases). This TCR derives from a female donor in good health, enrolled as a control in a pregnancy study. Specimen: peripheral blood, collected in the third trimester of pregnancy. The CDR3 DNA sequence: TGTGCCAGTGCGCAGGGGAGGGGAGATACGCAGTATTTT. The encoded protein is CASAQGRGDTQYF.